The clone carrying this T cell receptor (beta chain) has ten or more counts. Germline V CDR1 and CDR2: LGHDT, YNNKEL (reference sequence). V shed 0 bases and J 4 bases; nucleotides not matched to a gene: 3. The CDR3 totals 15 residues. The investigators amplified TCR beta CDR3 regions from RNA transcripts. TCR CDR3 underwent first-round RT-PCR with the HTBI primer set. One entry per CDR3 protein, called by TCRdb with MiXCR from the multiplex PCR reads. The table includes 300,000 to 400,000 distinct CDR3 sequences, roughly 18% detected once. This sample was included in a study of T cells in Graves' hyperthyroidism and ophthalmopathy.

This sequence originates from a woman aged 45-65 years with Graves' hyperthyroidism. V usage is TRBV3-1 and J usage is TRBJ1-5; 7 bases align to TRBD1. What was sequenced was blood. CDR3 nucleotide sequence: TGTGCCAGCAGCCAAGAGGGGACAGTTAATCAGCCCCAGCATTTT. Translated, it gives CASSQEGTVNQPQHF.